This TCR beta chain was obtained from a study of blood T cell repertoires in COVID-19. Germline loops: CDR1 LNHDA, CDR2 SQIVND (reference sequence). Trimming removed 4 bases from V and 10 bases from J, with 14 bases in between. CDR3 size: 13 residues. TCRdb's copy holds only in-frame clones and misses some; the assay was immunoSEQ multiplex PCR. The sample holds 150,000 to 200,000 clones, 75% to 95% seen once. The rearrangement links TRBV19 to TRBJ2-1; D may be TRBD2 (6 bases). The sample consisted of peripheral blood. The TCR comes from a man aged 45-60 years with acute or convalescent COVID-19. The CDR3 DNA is TGTGCCAGTAGTAGGGACTCCTTAGGCGAGCAGTTCTTC. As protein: CASSRDSLGEQFF.